Following are 3 T cell receptor beta chains from one sample sequenced in a study of T cells expressing NK-cell markers. TCRdb reprocessed the 5' RACE reads; each CDR3 protein has one entry and no DNA is given. This sample carries roughly 180,000 distinct CDR3 sequences, with around a sixth going to the ten biggest clones. The sample comprised blood T cells: a sorted CD56 or NKG2C T cell subset, CD4+ or CD8+ T cells, or bulk PBMC T cells (not recorded which). The receptors derive from a woman aged 18-70 years in good health.

The chain has TRBV20-1 and TRBJ2-1; as DNA is missing, the TRBD2 call by TCRdb cannot be tested. Germline-derived CDR1 and CDR2 are DFQATT and SNEGSKA (reference sequence). The CDR3 loop spans 16 amino acids. CDR3 region: CSAPKSTSGLYNEQFF.

The V call is TRBV7-2, the J call TRBJ2-7; TCRdb selects TRBD1, and the lack of DNA leaves this call unchecked. The germline gives CDR1 SGHTA, CDR2 FQGNSA. The CDR3 contains 13 residues. CDR3 sequence reads: CASSQGQFSEQYF.

The chain recombines TRBV7-9 with TRBJ2-3; as DNA is missing, the TRBD2 call by TCRdb cannot be tested. Per germline, CDR1 SEHNR and CDR2 FQNEAQ (reference sequence). The CDR3 contains 16 residues. CDR3 sequence reads: CASSSFGLAGADTQYF.